The clone carrying this T cell receptor (beta chain) was counted many times. This specimen belongs to a study of regulatory T cells in long-lasting Graves disease. The germline V gene has CDR1 SGDLS and CDR2 YYNGEE. V was pared by 0 bases and J by 1 base, with 12 bases between. The CDR3 runs 16 residues. In building TCR beta libraries, iRepertoire HTBI primers were used together with Arm-PCR of CDR3 regions. TCRdb analysed the multiplex PCR reads with MiXCR anew, one entry per CDR3 protein. The data contain approximately 270,000 distinct CDR3 sequences, 15% to 20% of them seen just once; the ten biggest clones take up approximately 14%. Time point meaning: newly diagnosed GD, antithyroid drugs for less than 3 months. TCR sequences were obtained from RNA taken from PBMCs. These data are also associated with another study on T cells in Graves' hyperthyroidism and ophthalmopathy.

The origin of this receptor is a woman aged 30 to 39 with Graves disease. The chain carries TRBV9 and TRBJ2-3; either TRBD1 or TRBD2 may supply D (5 bases each). This specimen was peripheral blood mononuclear cells (PBMCs), taken at new diagnosis, from a patient treated with antithyroid drugs. CDR3 bases: TGTGCCAGCAGCGTAGCGGCTCCGGGGCGCACAGATACGCAGTATTTT. Amino acid sequence: CASSVAAPGRTDTQYF. Based on the CDR3 plus reference TRBV9 and TRBJ2-3, the full variable domain is DSGVTQTPKHLITATGQRVTLRCSPRSGDLSVYWYQQSLDQGLQFLIQYYNGEERAKGNILERFSAQQFPDLHSELNLSSLELGDSALYFCASSVAAPGRTDTQYFGPGTRLTVL.